This paragraph reports one TCR beta chain. The record originates from a study of T cell changes during pregnancy in multiple sclerosis. The CDR3 has 14 residues. Germline V gene data show CDR1 as KGHSH and CDR2 as LQKENI. The V end was cut by 2 bases, the J end by 0 bases, with 8 bases between. Profiled with immunoSEQ multiplex PCR; TCRdb holds only in-frame clones, not every one. The sample has 75,000 to 80,000 clones; more than 85% are singletons. The chain is built from TRBV18 and TRBJ2-7; maybe TRBD2 (5 bases). The sequence was collected from a female donor in good health, enrolled as a control in a pregnancy study. The specimen was peripheral blood, collected after pregnancy. The CDR3 DNA is TGTGCCAGCTCACCAAGCGGCACCTCCTACGAGCAGTACTTC. Translating gives CASSPSGTSYEQYF.